The 24 T cell receptor beta chains given below trace back to one sample, sequenced in a study of blood T cell repertoires in COVID-19. The data were produced by immunoSEQ multiplex PCR, yet TCRdb's version contains in-frame clones alone and is incomplete. The table lists 200,000 to 250,000 clones, roughly 76% of them singletons. Sequencing used peripheral blood. These receptor sequences come from a woman at least 80 years old with COVID-19, enrolled during active disease.

The rearrangement links TRBV20-1 to TRBJ1-5; 8 nucleotides match TRBD1. After removal of 3 bases from V and 3 bases from J, the junction contained 7 bases not matched to a gene. This CDR3 contains 15 residues. Germline lookup yields CDR1 DFQATT and CDR2 SNEGSKA (reference sequence). DNA for the CDR3: TGCAGTGCTAGTGATGCAGGGGGCACCAATCAGCCCCAGCATTTT. As protein: CSASDAGGTNQPQHF.

CDR3 loop: CASSSTGGYTF. Written as DNA, the CDR3 is TGTGCCAGCAGCTCCACCGGGGGTTACACCTTC. This chain uses TRBV7-8 with TRBJ1-2; tentative D call: TRBD1 (5 bases). This CDR3 contains 11 residues. The ends were cut back, 4 bases at V and 11 bases at J, with 11 bases in the middle. In germline, CDR1 is SGHVS, CDR2 FQNEAQ.

This clone showed up just once. The chain recombines TRBV7-6 with TRBJ2-2; TRBD1 agrees at 9 bases. Germline assignment: CDR1 SGHVS and CDR2 FNYEAQ. CDR3 size: 15 residues. J gave up 6 bases and V 4 bases, and 6 bases lay outside the gene matches. CDR3 region: CASSSGTGTAGELFF. In DNA, the CDR3 is TGTGCCAGCAGCTCCGGGACAGGGACGGCCGGGGAGCTGTTTTTT.

This clone qualifies as medium-sized. This chain links TRBV6-2 or TRBV6-3 with TRBJ2-7; D not certain. The germline V gene encodes CDR1 MNHEY and CDR2 SVGEGT. V dropped 4 bases and J dropped 7 bases, with 11 bases sitting between them. There are 12 residues in the CDR3. CDR3 residues: CASSWSGGEQYF. For the CDR3, the DNA is TGTGCCAGCAGTTGGAGTGGCGGAGAGCAGTACTTC.

The J gene is TRBJ2-2, the V gene TRBV5-1; 9 bases align to TRBD2. Trimming removed 0 bases from V and 2 bases from J; junction bases left unmatched: 8. Germline lookup yields CDR1 SGHRS and CDR2 YFSETQ. The CDR3 consists of 18 residues. The CDR3 sequence: CASSLVGSGSLNTGELFF. The CDR3 DNA sequence: TGCGCCAGCAGCTTGGTGGGTAGCGGGAGCCTAAACACCGGGGAGCTGTTTTTT.

The rearrangement joins TRBV29-1 to TRBJ1-1; no firm D call. Per germline, CDR1 SQVTM and CDR2 ANQGSEA. The CDR3 is made up of 13 amino acids. V was clipped by 4 bases and J by 0 bases, with 9 bases between them. The CDR3 here is CSVASSMNTEAFF. The CDR3 nucleotides are TGCAGCGTTGCCTCGAGCATGAACACTGAAGCTTTCTTT.

The chain recombines TRBV30 with TRBJ2-7; the match to TRBD2 covers 9 bases. The CDR3 runs 13 residues. Germline CDR1 reads GTSNPN; CDR2 reads SVGIG (reference sequence). V lost 3 bases and J lost 4; bases outside the gene matches: 4. CDR3 nucleotides: TGTGCCTGGAGGAGAAGCGGGGGGTACGAGCAGTACTTC. Translated: CAWRRSGGYEQYF. Based on the CDR3 plus reference TRBV30 and TRBJ2-7, the full variable domain is SQTIHQWPATLVQPVGSPLSLECTVEGTSNPNLYWYRQAAGRGLQLLFYSVGIGQISSEVPQNLSASRPQDRQFILSSKKLLLSDSGFYLCAWRRSGGYEQYFGPGTRLTVT.

This clone showed up many times. The V gene is TRBV28, the J gene TRBJ1-1; maybe TRBD1 (6 bases). Germline V gene lookup returns CDR1 MDHEN and CDR2 SYDVKM. This CDR3 contains 13 residues. Trimming stripped 1 base from V and 10 bases from J, with 13 bases between. The CDR3 loop reads CASSLFARGVAFF. The CDR3 DNA sequence: TGTGCCAGCAGTTTATTTGCCAGGGGTGTAGCTTTCTTT.

The rearrangement joins TRBV7-8 to TRBJ1-2; D is possibly TRBD1 (6 bases). The V gene's germline CDR1 is SGHVS and CDR2 FQNEAQ. With 2 bases removed from V and 6 bases from J, the gap between germline ends came to 10 bases. The CDR3 is 13 residues long. The CDR3 DNA sequence: TGTGCCAGCAGCTTACAGGGGCGGGATGGCTACACCTTC. Residues: CASSLQGRDGYTF. Complete variable domain (other parts from reference TRBV7-8 and TRBJ1-2): GAGVSQSPRYKVAKRGQDVALRCDPISGHVSLFWYQQALGQGPEFLTYFQNEAQLDKSGLPSDRFFAERPEGSVSTLKIQRTQQEDSAVYLCASSLQGRDGYTFGSGTRLTVV.

This sequence joins TRBV7-3 and TRBJ2-5, with 8 bases identical to TRBD2. The V gene end was trimmed by 7 bases and the J gene end by 1 base; junction bases not matched to a gene: 11. The CDR3 covers 16 residues. Germline loops: CDR1 SGHTA, CDR2 FQGTGA. Written as DNA, the CDR3 is TGTGCCAGCACCCCTCCGGGGCGGGGGGTCCAAGAGACCCAGTACTTC. Its translation: CASTPPGRGVQETQYF.

Only one count was recorded for this clone. In the same sample, other DNA sequences code for this CDR3. V is TRBV5-1 and J is TRBJ2-2; TRBD1 matches 7 bases. J lost 5 bases, V lost 0 bases, and 4 bases had no gene match. Per germline, CDR1 SGHRS and CDR2 YFSETQ. This CDR3 is built from 15 residues. This CDR3 reads CASSLGTRGTGELFF. In DNA form, the CDR3 reads TGCGCCAGCAGCTTGGGGACCAGGGGGACCGGGGAGCTGTTTTTT. Variable domain in full (rest from reference TRBV5-1 and TRBJ2-2): KAGVTQTPRYLIKTRGQQVTLSCSPISGHRSVSWYQQTPGQGLQFLFEYFSETQRNKGNFPGRFSGRQFSNSRSEMNVSTLELGDSALYLCASSLGTRGTGELFFGEGSRLTVL.

This clone was counted a few times. The chain employs TRBV18 and TRBJ1-1, with D perhaps TRBD1 (6 bases). The germline V and J ends were trimmed by 3 bases and 3 bases, with 11 bases remaining between them. CDR1 KGHSH and CDR2 LQKENI come from the germline V gene. The CDR3 runs 14 residues. DNA for the CDR3: TGTGCCAGCTCACCCCAGGGGCTCGACACTGAAGCTTTCTTT. It is translated as CASSPQGLDTEAFF.

This chain joins TRBV5-1 and TRBJ1-6; a weak D match, TRBD1 (6 bases). The germline gives CDR1 SGHRS, CDR2 YFSETQ. CDR3 length: 17 residues. Trimming took off 3 bases at V and 5 bases at J, with 18 bases between the two ends. CDR3 bases: TGCGCCAGCAGCTCCCAAGGTCCCGGACAGAATAATTCACCCCTCCACTTT. It yields the protein CASSSQGPGQNNSPLHF.

J is TRBJ2-5 and V is TRBV7-2, with 11 bases aligning to TRBD2. The CDR3 runs 15 residues. The germline V gene has CDR1 SGHTA and CDR2 FQGNSA. The ends lost 3 bases at V and 5 bases at J; junction bases unmatched: 5. CDR3 protein: CASSFSGGARETQYF. The CDR3 nucleotides are TGTGCCAGCAGCTTTAGCGGGGGGGCCCGGGAGACCCAGTACTTC. Using reference TRBV7-2 and TRBJ2-5 for the parts outside the CDR3, the full variable domain is GAGVSQSPSNKVTEKGKDVELRCDPISGHTALYWYRQSLGQGLEFLIYFQGNSAPDKSGLPSDRFSAERTGGSVSTLTIQRTQQEDSAVYLCASSFSGGARETQYFGPGTRLLVL.

On this clone itself: A junction boundary mismatches the germline segment, possibly from a read error. The DNA of the CDR3 is TGTGCCTCCAGTCACGGGGGTGAAGGAGCTTTCTTT. Its translation is CASSHGGEGAFF. The J gene is TRBJ1-1, the V gene TRBV24-1, with a tentative D call TRBD1 (5 bases). This CDR3 comprises 12 residues. CDR1 and CDR2 (germline): KGHDR, SFDVKD.

V is TRBV20-1 and J is TRBJ1-4; TRBD1 aligns across 7 bases. The germline gives CDR1 DFQATT, CDR2 SNEGSKA (reference sequence). The CDR3 is 13 residues long. V trimming: 3 bases; J trimming: 7 bases; junction bases outside the gene matches: 5. The CDR3 loop reads CSASRQGGEKLFF. The CDR3 region has the DNA TGCAGTGCTAGTCGACAGGGTGGTGAAAAACTGTTTTTT.

The V gene is TRBV3-1 (or the pseudogene TRBV3-2), the J gene TRBJ2-1; 16 bases fit TRBD2. The length of the CDR3 is 19 residues. V lost 2 bases to trimming and J lost 2 bases; unmatched junction nucleotides: 6. The V gene's germline CDR1 is LGHDT and CDR2 YNNKEL (reference sequence). CDR3 in DNA: TGTGCCAGCAGCCAATACTCTGGGACTAGCGGGGGGGCCTACAATGAGCAGTTCTTC. Translating gives CASSQYSGTSGGAYNEQFF.

This chain joins TRBV2 and TRBJ2-1, with 9 bases aligning to TRBD2. V lost 7 bases to trimming and J lost 6 bases; unmatched junction nucleotides: 10. Germline CDR1 SNHLY, CDR2 FYNNEI. The CDR3 is 15 residues long. Written as DNA, the CDR3 is TGTGCCAGCACCGGGACTAGCCAAAGGGTCAATGAGCAGTTCTTC. This translates into CASTGTSQRVNEQFF.

There are a few counts of this clone. The V and J genes are TRBV18 and TRBJ1-2; 7 nucleotides line up with TRBD1. The germline gives CDR1 KGHSH, CDR2 LQKENI. The CDR3 totals 15 residues. V was pared by 4 bases and J by 7 bases, with 12 bases of the junction left unmatched. The chain's CDR3 is CASSRKQGSTGGYTF. CDR3 in DNA: TGTGCCAGCTCACGGAAACAGGGGTCAACCGGTGGCTACACCTTC.

The rearrangement joins TRBV7-6 to TRBJ1-1; D is unclear. With 3 bases removed from V and 4 bases from J, the gap between germline ends came to 9 bases. CDR3 length equals 13 residues. Germline CDR1 reads SGHVS; CDR2 reads FNYEAQ. Here the CDR3 reads CASSLAESTEAFF. The CDR3 coding sequence is TGTGCCAGCAGCTTGGCGGAGTCCACTGAAGCTTTCTTT.

This chain joins TRBV19 and TRBJ1-5; 7 positions agree with TRBD1. The CDR3 runs to 17 residues. V was pared by 2 bases and J by 0 bases, with 7 bases of the junction left unmatched. Germline-derived CDR1 and CDR2 are LNHDA and SQIVND (reference sequence). The CDR3 DNA reads as TGTGCCAGTAGTATACCCCGGGACAGACATAGCAATCAGCCCCAGCATTTT. Amino acids: CASSIPRDRHSNQPQHF.

The rearrangement uses TRBV5-1 and TRBJ1-2; 8 bases agree with TRBD1. Trimming removed 1 base from V and 4 bases from J; junction bases left unmatched: 3. The CDR3 covers 14 residues. Germline-derived CDR1 and CDR2 are SGHRS and YFSETQ. The DNA of the CDR3 is TGCGCCAGCAGCTTGATAGGGACAGGCTATGGCTACACCTTC. It encodes CASSLIGTGYGYTF.

This chain joins TRBV7-6 and TRBJ2-2, with 12 bases aligning to TRBD2. The CDR3 sequence is 20 residues long. Germline values: CDR1 SGHVS, CDR2 FNYEAQ. V lost 5 bases and J lost 5; bases outside the gene matches: 18. As DNA, the CDR3 is TGTGCCAGCAGCCCCACCGACCTACTAGCGGGGGGACGAACGACCGGGGAGCTGTTTTTT. Residues: CASSPTDLLAGGRTTGELFF. Complete variable domain (other parts from reference TRBV7-6 and TRBJ2-2): GAGVSQSPRYKVTKRGQDVALRCDPISGHVSLYWYRQALGQGPEFLTYFNYEAQQDKSGLPNDRFSAERPEGSISTLTIQRTEQRDSAMYRCASSPTDLLAGGRTTGELFFGEGSRLTVL.

Regarding this clone: The same CDR3 is also encoded by other DNA sequences in this sample. This chain uses TRBV5-6 with TRBJ1-1, with 8 bases identical to TRBD1. With V trimmed by 4 bases and J by 8 bases, 4 bases remained unmatched. Per germline, CDR1 SGHDT and CDR2 YYEEEE. The CDR3 runs to 12 residues. The CDR3 here is CASSRGQGEAFF. The CDR3 DNA reads as TGTGCCAGCAGCCGAGGACAGGGAGAAGCTTTCTTT.